The sequence of this T cell receptor beta chain was determined in a study of shared clonotypes between healthy human individuals (dated by TCRdb to between 2020 and 2021). About the investigation overall: The cohort comprised a couple of women and a few men aged 18 to 49 years. For each donor, CD4 naive and CD4 memory were each given three plates, CD8 naive was given two plates, and CD8 memory was given one plate. To estimate repertoire size and how much clonotype sharing occurs between individuals, the study deeply sequenced the blood TCR repertoires of several healthy adults. Libraries were prepared and TCR repertoires were sequenced by different laboratories using diverse techniques, in order to increase sequencing depth and limit assay-specific biases. Each donor's leukapheresis produced roughly between about 0.8 and 10 billion PBMCs.

Findings and caveats that apply to the study as a whole: The genetic and exposure-history diversity represented was limited by the small number of donors. Naive subsets generally had larger estimated clonotype richness than memory subsets. Clonotypes shared by all four sorted-subset donors showed higher generation probabilities than non-shared clonotypes. Sampling was restricted to blood, and TCR repertoires in tissue are likely to differ from TCR repertoires in blood. Rarefaction of sorted-subset datasets indicated incomplete sequencing despite the large sequencing depth. When a few donors were compared, the shared fraction of clonotypes was about 5.4% for naive CD4, less than 4% for naive CD8, 2.3% for memory CD4, and less than 0.5% for memory CD8. Based on pairwise subsampling, the degree of clonotype sharing among donors was expected to be affected by sequencing depth.

TCR CDR3 regions were amplified from genomic DNA by multiplex PCR using the deep immunoSEQ assay. Genomic DNA extracted from each cell subset was distributed evenly over all wells of several immunoSEQ 96-well plates, and each plate served as one replicate. Each replicate PCR for sorted subsets received around 0.2 ug genomic DNA, equal to 30,000 or so T cell genomes. Purified libraries were quantified with a Qubit 3.0 fluorometer, sized on a Bioanalyzer 2100, and re-quantified with the KAPA Library Quantification kit. A separate single-read 150-cycle Illumina NextSeq 550 flow cell was used to sequence each immunoSEQ 96-well plate. The paper's processing steps were these. Because the immunoSEQ output included only junctional sequences and no quality scores, the filtering could not be the same as the filtering used for full-length reads. Sequences were annotated with PyIR, a Python wrapper for IgBLAST v1.9, using IMGT germline references to assign V/J genes and CDR3. Any read was removed if the V/J assignment was weak (E-value above 1e-6), the CDR3 was missing, or the read contained stop codons, out-of-frame junctions, or ambiguous translated residues. V3J clonotypes were defined as sequences sharing an identical inferred V gene, J gene, and CDR3 amino acid sequence. Percentage overlap between repertoires was calculated by dividing the number of shared unique clonotypes by the size of the smaller repertoire. Repertoire richness was assessed with RTK rarefaction, the Chao1 estimator, and Recon v2.1 estimates of unobserved clonotypes. OLGA was used to compute generation probabilities for all TCRbeta clonotypes that the gDNA method yielded from a few donors. The table was pulled from immuneACCESS by TCRdb, which kept in-frame rearrangements only. Such tables lose some clones; where checked, under half of the loss comes from unresolved V genes, and the rest has no known cause. V and J calls and clone size follow that table, whereas D and trimming were derived from the DNA. The sample contains roughly 1 million clones, more than 65% of them found a single time. Together, the top ten hold 1.5% of the sample.

Counted from cysteine to phenylalanine, this CDR3 has 18 amino acids. The kept DNA is CDR3 alone, 54 bases in frame from the first base. Trimming accounts for 1 base at V and 1 base at J, while the number of junction bases matched to no gene is 7. From a lookup of the germline V gene (reference sequence), CDR1 and CDR2 are SGHNT and YYREEE. The donors were healthy, HIV-negative adults with no recently reported acute infections or vaccinations. All donors were Caucasian adults living in Nashville, Tennessee, USA. CD4+ T cells were enriched by magnetic negative selection, after which naive cells were positively selected on CD45RA and the negative fraction was taken as the memory subset. Blood was obtained by leukapheresis, after which PBMCs were separated by Ficoll-Histopaque density gradient centrifugation and cryopreserved in liquid nitrogen vapor phase. Analytical flow cytometry was used to check the purity and quantity of each magnetically sorted T cell population. Each sorted fraction had its genomic DNA isolated and then quantified by UV absorbance on a Nanodrop 2000c.

Concerning this clone itself: Its antigen specificity is not known. No clone much larger than this one lies a single base away; base qualities are absent.

The source material was memory CD4+ T cells sorted from blood. The sample's cell subset or site label, in plain terms: CD45RA-negative fraction. This clonotype was obtained from a man aged 18 to 30 in good health. The chain is encoded by TRBV5-4 joined to TRBJ2-2, with 10 bases aligning to TRBD2. The DNA sequence follows: TGTGCCAGCAGCTTGAAACTAGCGGGAATACTGAACACCGGGGAGCTGTTTTTT. The translation is CASSLKLAGILNTGELFF.